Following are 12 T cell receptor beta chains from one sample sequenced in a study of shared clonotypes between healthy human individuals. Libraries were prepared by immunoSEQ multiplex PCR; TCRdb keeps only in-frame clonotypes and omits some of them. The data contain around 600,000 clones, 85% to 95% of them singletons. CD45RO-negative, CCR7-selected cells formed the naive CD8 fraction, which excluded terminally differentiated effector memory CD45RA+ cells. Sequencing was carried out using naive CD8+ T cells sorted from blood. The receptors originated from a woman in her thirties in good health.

CDR3 residues: CASSFMGANEKLFF. CDR3 DNA: TGTGCCAGCAGTTTCATGGGGGCTAATGAAAAACTGTTTTTT. The rearrangement uses TRBV27 and TRBJ1-4; maybe TRBD1 (5 bases). The CDR3 runs to 14 residues. Trimming pared 3 bases from V and 3 bases from J, leaving 8 bases between. CDR1 MNHEY and CDR2 SMNVEV come from the germline V gene (reference sequence).

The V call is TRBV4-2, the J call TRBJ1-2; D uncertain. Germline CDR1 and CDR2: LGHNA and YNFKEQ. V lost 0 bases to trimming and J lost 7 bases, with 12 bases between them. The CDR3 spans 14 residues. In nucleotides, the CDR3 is TGTGCCAGCAGCCAAGACTCCGCCGATGGTGGCTACACCTTC. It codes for CASSQDSADGGYTF.

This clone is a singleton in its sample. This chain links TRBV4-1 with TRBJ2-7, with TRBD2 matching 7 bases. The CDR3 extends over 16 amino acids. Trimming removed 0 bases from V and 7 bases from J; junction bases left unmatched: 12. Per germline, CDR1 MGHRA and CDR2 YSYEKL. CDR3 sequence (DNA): TGCGCCAGCAGCCAAGATTTGGGGGGGAGGAGCTGGGAGCAGTACTTC. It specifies CASSQDLGGRSWEQYF.

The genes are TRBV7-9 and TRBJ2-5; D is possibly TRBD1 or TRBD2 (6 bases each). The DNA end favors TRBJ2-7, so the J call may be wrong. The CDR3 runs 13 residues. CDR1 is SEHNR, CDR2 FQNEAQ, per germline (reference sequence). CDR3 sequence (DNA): TGTGCCAGCAGCGCCGGGGGCTGGTACGAGCAGTACTTC. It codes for CASSAGGWYEQYF.

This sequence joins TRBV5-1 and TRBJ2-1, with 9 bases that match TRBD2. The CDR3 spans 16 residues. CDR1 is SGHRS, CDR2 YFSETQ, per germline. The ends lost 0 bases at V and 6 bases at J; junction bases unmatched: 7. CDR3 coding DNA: TGCGCCAGCAGCTTGGTTGTAGCGGGAGCGGGCAATGAGCAGTTCTTC. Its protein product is CASSLVVAGAGNEQFF.

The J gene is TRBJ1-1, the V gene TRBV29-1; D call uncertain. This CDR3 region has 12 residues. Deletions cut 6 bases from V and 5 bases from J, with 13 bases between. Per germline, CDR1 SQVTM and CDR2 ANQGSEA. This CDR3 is CSVPAEGTEAFF. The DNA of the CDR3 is TGCAGCGTCCCAGCGGAGGGTACTGAAGCTTTCTTT.

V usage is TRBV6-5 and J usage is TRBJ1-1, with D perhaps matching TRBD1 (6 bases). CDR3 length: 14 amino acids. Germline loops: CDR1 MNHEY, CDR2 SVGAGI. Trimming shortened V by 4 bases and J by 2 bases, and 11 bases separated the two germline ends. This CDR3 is CASSFPGHNTEAFF. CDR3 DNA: TGTGCCAGCAGTTTTCCGGGACACAACACTGAAGCTTTCTTT.

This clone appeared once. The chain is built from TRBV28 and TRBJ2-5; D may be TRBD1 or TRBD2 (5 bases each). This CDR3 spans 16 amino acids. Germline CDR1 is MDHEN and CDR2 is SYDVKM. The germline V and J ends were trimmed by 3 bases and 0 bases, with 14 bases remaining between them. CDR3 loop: CASSFTWGYYQETQYF. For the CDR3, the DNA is TGTGCCAGCAGTTTCACTTGGGGGTATTACCAAGAGACCCAGTACTTC.

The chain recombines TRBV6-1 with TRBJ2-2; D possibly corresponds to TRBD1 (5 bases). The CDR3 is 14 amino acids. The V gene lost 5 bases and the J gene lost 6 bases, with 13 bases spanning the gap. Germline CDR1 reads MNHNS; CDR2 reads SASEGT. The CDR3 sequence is CASSPSQGAGELFF. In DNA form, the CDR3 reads TGTGCCAGCAGTCCGTCCCAGGGTGCCGGGGAGCTGTTTTTT.

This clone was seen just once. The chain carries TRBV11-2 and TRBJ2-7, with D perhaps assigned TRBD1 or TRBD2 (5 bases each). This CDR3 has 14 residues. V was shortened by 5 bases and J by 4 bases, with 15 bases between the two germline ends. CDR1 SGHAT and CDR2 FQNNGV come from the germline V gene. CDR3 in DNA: TGTGCCAGCAGCGGGGACGGGCTGAAGTACGAGCAGTACTTC. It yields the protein CASSGDGLKYEQYF.

CDR3 nucleotides: TGTGCCAGCAGCTCGGGACTAGCTACGCAGTATTTT. Its translation is CASSSGLATQYF. The chain recombines TRBV7-9 with TRBJ2-3; TRBD2 matches 9 bases. CDR3 length: 12 amino acids. Germline loops: CDR1 SEHNR, CDR2 FQNEAQ (reference sequence). The J segment lost 8 bases and the V segment lost 4 bases, leaving 1 base of the junction unmatched. The full variable domain, rest sourced from reference TRBV7-9 and TRBJ2-3, is DTGVSQNPRHKITKRGQNVTFRCDPISEHNRLYWYRQTLGQGPEFLTYFQNEAQLEKSRLLSDRFSAERPKGSFSTLEIQRTEQGDSAMYLCASSSGLATQYFGPGTRLTVL.

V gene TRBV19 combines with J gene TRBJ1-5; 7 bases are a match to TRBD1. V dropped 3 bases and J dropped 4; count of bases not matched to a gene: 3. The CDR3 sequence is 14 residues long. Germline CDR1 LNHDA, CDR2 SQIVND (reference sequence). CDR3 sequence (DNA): TGTGCCAGTAGTATCCGACAGGGTAATCAGCCCCAGCATTTT. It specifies CASSIRQGNQPQHF.